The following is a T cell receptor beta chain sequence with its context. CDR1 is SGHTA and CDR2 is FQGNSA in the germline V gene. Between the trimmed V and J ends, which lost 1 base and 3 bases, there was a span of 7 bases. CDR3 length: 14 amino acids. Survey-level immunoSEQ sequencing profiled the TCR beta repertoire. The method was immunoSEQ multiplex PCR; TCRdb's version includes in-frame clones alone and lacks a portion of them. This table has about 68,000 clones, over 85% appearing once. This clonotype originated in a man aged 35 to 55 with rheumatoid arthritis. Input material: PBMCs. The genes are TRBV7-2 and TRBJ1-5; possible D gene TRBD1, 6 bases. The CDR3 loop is CASSLDRVNQPQHF. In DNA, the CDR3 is TGTGCCAGCAGCTTAGACAGGGTCAATCAGCCCCAGCATTTT.